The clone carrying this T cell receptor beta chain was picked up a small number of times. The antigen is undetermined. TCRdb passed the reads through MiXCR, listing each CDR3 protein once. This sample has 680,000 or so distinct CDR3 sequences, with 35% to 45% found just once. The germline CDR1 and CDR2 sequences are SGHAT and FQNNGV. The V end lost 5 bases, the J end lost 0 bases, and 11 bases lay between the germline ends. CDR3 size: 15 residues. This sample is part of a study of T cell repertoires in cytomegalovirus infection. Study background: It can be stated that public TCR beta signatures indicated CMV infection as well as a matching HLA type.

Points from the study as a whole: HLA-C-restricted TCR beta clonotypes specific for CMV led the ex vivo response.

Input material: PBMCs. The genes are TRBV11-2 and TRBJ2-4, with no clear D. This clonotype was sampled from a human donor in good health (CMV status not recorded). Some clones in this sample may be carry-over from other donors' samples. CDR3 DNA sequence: TGTGCCAGCAGCCGCGGCGGCCTAGCCAAAAACATTCAGTACTTC. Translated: CASSRGGLAKNIQYF.